This passage covers 27 T cell receptor beta chains from one sample sequenced in a study of beta chain features in type 1 diabetes. Reverse transcribing all isolated RNA meant expressed TCRB transcripts were sequenced. TCRdb's table, derived via immunoSEQ multiplex PCR, lists solely in-frame clones and lacks some. The sample lists 200,000 to 250,000 clones; approximately 10% were seen once. Sample: central memory CD4+ T cells from blood. Receptors originate from a man between 18 and 35 years old in good health.

This clone was observed a few times. This chain links TRBV15 with TRBJ2-1, with TRBD2 matching over 12 bases. The CDR3 sequence is 16 residues long. Germline V CDR1 and CDR2: LNHNV, YYDKDF (reference sequence). The V segment lost 0 bases and the J segment 9 bases; nucleotides outside the gene matches: 6. The CDR3 spells CATSRDRLAGVGEQFF. CDR3 nucleotides: TGTGCCACCAGCAGAGACCGACTAGCGGGAGTGGGTGAGCAGTTCTTC. Using reference TRBV15 and TRBJ2-1 for the parts outside the CDR3, the full variable domain is DAMVIQNPRYQVTQFGKPVTLSCSQTLNHNVMYWYQQKSSQAPKLLFHYYDKDFNNEADTPDNFQSRRPNTSFCFLDIRSPGLGDTAMYLCATSRDRLAGVGEQFFGPGTRLTVL.

V usage is TRBV10-3 and J usage is TRBJ2-1, with D tentatively TRBD2 (6 bases). Looked up from germline, CDR1 is ENHRY and CDR2 is SYGVKD. This CDR3 region has 14 residues. V lost 2 bases to trimming and J lost 4 bases, with 9 bases between them. The DNA for the CDR3 is TGTGCCATCAGTGAGCTGAGCGGGTACAATGAGCAGTTCTTC. This encodes CAISELSGYNEQFF.

This clone was seen a handful of times. The chain recombines TRBV4-2 with TRBJ2-1; tentatively, D is TRBD1 or TRBD2 (5 bases each). V dropped 2 bases and J dropped 7 bases, with 18 bases sitting between them. Germline values: CDR1 LGHNA, CDR2 YNFKEQ. This CDR3 region has 16 residues. The CDR3 sequence is CASSQIDPGPKNEQFF. CDR3 DNA: TGTGCCAGCAGCCAAATTGATCCGGGACCGAAAAATGAGCAGTTCTTC.

As for this clone: This may be a read error, as it is one base from a much larger clone. This chain's CDR3 is CAWSTTGFGGYTF. The CDR3 bases are TGTGCCTGGAGTACTACGGGATTTGGTGGCTACACCTTC. The chain links TRBV30 to TRBJ1-2; unclear D gene. CDR3 size: 13 residues. CDR1 is GTSNPN, CDR2 SVGIG, per germline (reference sequence). The ends were cut back, 2 bases at V and 7 bases at J, with 14 bases in the middle.

The CDR3 region is CASSPDGTGQETQYF. CDR3 bases: TGTGCCAGCAGCCCCGACGGGACAGGACAAGAGACCCAGTACTTC. This sequence joins TRBV7-2 and TRBJ2-5; 8 nucleotides line up with TRBD1. The CDR3 consists of 15 residues. After removal of 5 bases from V and 2 bases from J, the junction contained 7 bases not matched to a gene. Per the germline V gene, CDR1 is SGHTA and CDR2 is FQGNSA.

This chain uses TRBV29-1 with TRBJ1-1; possible D gene TRBD1, 6 bases. The length of the CDR3 is 13 residues. Germline CDR1 is SQVTM and CDR2 is ANQGSEA. Trimming removed 6 bases at V and 1 base at J, with 12 bases between. CDR3 loop: CSVHRAANTEAFF. The DNA of the CDR3 is TGCAGCGTCCACAGGGCGGCGAACACTGAAGCTTTCTTT.

This clone was seen a handful of times. The rearrangement links TRBV5-4 to TRBJ2-2; TRBD1 might be the D (5 bases). V dropped 5 bases and J dropped 1 base, with 12 bases sitting between them. The CDR3 is 15 residues long. Looked up from germline, CDR1 is SGHNT and CDR2 is YYREEE (reference sequence). This CDR3 is CASSARQGNTGELFF. In DNA, the CDR3 is TGTGCCAGCAGTGCTCGCCAGGGGAACACCGGGGAGCTGTTTTTT. The full variable domain, its missing parts supplied by reference TRBV5-4 and TRBJ2-2, is ETGVTQSPTHLIKTRGQQVTLRCSSQSGHNTVSWYQQALGQGPQFIFQYYREEENGRGNFPPRFSGLQFPNYSSELNVNALELDDSALYLCASSARQGNTGELFFGEGSRLTVL.

Only a few counts were recorded for this clone. The V call is TRBV7-2, the J call TRBJ1-2, with D possibly matching TRBD1 (5 bases). This CDR3 comprises 14 residues. Trimming removed 3 bases at V and 4 bases at J, with 12 bases between. Per the germline V gene, CDR1 is SGHTA and CDR2 is FQGNSA. The CDR3 DNA sequence: TGTGCCAGCAGCTTCCGTTCGACAGCCTATGGCTACACCTTC. Protein sequence: CASSFRSTAYGYTF.

In its sample, this clone was seen a few times. The V gene is TRBV30, the J gene TRBJ1-6, with 8 bases lining up with TRBD1. The CDR3 totals 14 residues. V was clipped by 4 bases and J by 6 bases; unmatched bases: 5. The V gene's germline CDR1 is GTSNPN and CDR2 SVGIG (reference sequence). CDR3 sequence (DNA): TGTGCCTGGACTGTGACAGGGGTTAATTCACCCCTCCACTTT. Amino acids: CAWTVTGVNSPLHF.

This clone was detected a few times. The J gene is TRBJ2-1, the V gene TRBV9; 8 nucleotides match TRBD1. The CDR3 length is 17 residues. The germline V gene encodes CDR1 SGDLS and CDR2 YYNGEE. V shed 4 bases, J shed 5 bases, and the junction held 14 bases outside the gene matches. DNA of the CDR3: TGTGCCAGCAGCCCCCCCCGGCAGGGGGCTTTTAACAATGAGCAGTTCTTC. Translated: CASSPPRQGAFNNEQFF.

The chain uses TRBV30 and TRBJ2-2; perhaps TRBD1 as D (6 bases). With 7 bases removed from V and 6 bases from J, the gap between germline ends came to 15 bases. This CDR3 contains 13 residues. Germline-derived CDR1 and CDR2 are GTSNPN and SVGIG (reference sequence). CDR3 nucleotides: TGTGCCTCGAGCGAACAGGGAGCCGGGGAGCTGTTTTTT. Translating it yields CASSEQGAGELFF.

In the case of this clone: The sample has other DNA sequences that encode this CDR3 too. The CDR3 DNA is TGTGCCAGCAGCTTAGCGGACAGAGCCTCCTACGAGCAGTACTTC. Translated, it gives CASSLADRASYEQYF. The chain uses TRBV7-2 and TRBJ2-7; perhaps TRBD1 as D (6 bases). CDR1 and CDR2 (germline): SGHTA, FQGNSA. Trimming took off 0 bases at V and 0 bases at J, with 9 bases between the two ends. The CDR3 has 15 amino acids.

This chain connects TRBV7-9 to TRBJ2-3; D tentatively reads TRBD1 or TRBD2 (5 bases each). The CDR3 spans 13 residues. In germline, CDR1 is SEHNR, CDR2 FQNEAQ (reference sequence). Trimming cost V 8 bases and J 3 bases, with 12 bases left between them. The CDR3 DNA sequence: TGTGCCAGCGGATGGGGGTGGACAGATACGCAGTATTTT. Encoded protein: CASGWGWTDTQYF.

This clone was picked up many times. V and J are TRBV30 and TRBJ2-2; weak D call: TRBD2 (5 bases). This CDR3 comprises 15 residues. V lost 2 bases and J 5 bases, leaving 15 bases between the germline ends. Looked up from germline, CDR1 is GTSNPN and CDR2 is SVGIG (reference sequence). CDR3 sequence (DNA): TGTGCCTGGAGTTCGGGAAGGGTGCTAACCGGGGAGCTGTTTTTT. Translation: CAWSSGRVLTGELFF.

This clone was found a few times. This chain connects TRBV7-2 to TRBJ2-7, with a weak D call TRBD1 (5 bases). Trimming took off 4 bases at V and 3 bases at J, with 10 bases between the two ends. The germline V gene has CDR1 SGHTA and CDR2 FQGNSA. The CDR3 runs to 13 residues. The chain's CDR3 is CASSSTGRYEQYF. CDR3 nucleotides: TGTGCCAGCAGCTCCACAGGTCGCTACGAGCAGTACTTC. The entire variable domain, with the rest obtained from reference TRBV7-2 and TRBJ2-7, is as follows: GAGVSQSPSNKVTEKGKDVELRCDPISGHTALYWYRQSLGQGLEFLIYFQGNSAPDKSGLPSDRFSAERTGGSVSTLTIQRTQQEDSAVYLCASSSTGRYEQYFGPGTRLTVT.

This clone was detected only a few times. DNA of the CDR3: TGTGCCAGCAGTTCCCCTGGGACCCCACAGTTCTTC. Protein: CASSSPGTPQFF. The chain recombines TRBV6-1 with TRBJ2-1; TRBD1 or TRBD2 may be the D gene (5 bases each). The CDR3 is 12 residues long. Per germline, CDR1 MNHNS and CDR2 SASEGT. Trimming removed 5 bases from V and 13 bases from J, with 15 bases in between.

V is TRBV27 and J is TRBJ2-1; tentatively, D is TRBD2 (5 bases). CDR1 is MNHEY, CDR2 SMNVEV, per germline (reference sequence). The CDR3 spans 13 residues. V was trimmed by 5 bases and J by 7 bases, leaving 12 bases between them. The CDR3 reads CASSPGLSNEQFF. The CDR3 coding sequence is TGTGCCAGCAGTCCCGGACTTTCTAATGAGCAGTTCTTC.

This chain uses TRBV21-1 with TRBJ1-2; the D call of TRBD1 is as the table states it, not checked on the DNA. TRBV21-1 is listed as a pseudogene. This CDR3 is 16 amino acids long. Here the CDR3 reads CASSTEVQGAMVGYTF. Written as DNA, the CDR3 is TGTGCCAGCAGCACCGAAGTACAGGGGGCGATGGTAGGCTACACCTTC.

The V gene is TRBV5-4, the J gene TRBJ1-1; unclear D gene. This CDR3 region has 16 residues. Germline lookup yields CDR1 SGHNT and CDR2 YYREEE (reference sequence). The ends were cut back, 4 bases at V and 1 base at J, with 17 bases in the middle. The CDR3 reads CASSRRSTGTNTEAFF. The CDR3 nucleotides read TGTGCCAGCAGCCGACGTTCGACGGGCACGAACACTGAAGCTTTCTTT. Drawing the rest from reference TRBV5-4 and TRBJ1-1, the complete variable domain is ETGVTQSPTHLIKTRGQQVTLRCSSQSGHNTVSWYQQALGQGPQFIFQYYREEENGRGNFPPRFSGLQFPNYSSELNVNALELDDSALYLCASSRRSTGTNTEAFFGQGTRLTVV.

The V gene is TRBV27, the J gene TRBJ2-7; D is unresolved. Per the germline V gene, CDR1 is MNHEY and CDR2 is SMNVEV (reference sequence). Trimming took 3 bases from V and 2 from J, leaving 11 bases between them. The CDR3 contains 14 residues. This chain's CDR3 is CASSLAGLAYEQYF. The CDR3, as DNA: TGTGCCAGCAGTTTGGCTGGGTTGGCCTACGAGCAGTACTTC.

CDR3 nucleotide sequence: TGTGCCAGCAGTGAAGATGCCCCGCGCTACAATGAGCAGTTCTTC. Translation: CASSEDAPRYNEQFF. The chain recombines TRBV2 with TRBJ2-1, with D hard to call. The CDR3 runs to 15 residues. The germline gives CDR1 SNHLY, CDR2 FYNNEI. V was trimmed by 1 base and J by 3 bases, leaving 10 bases between them.

V and J are TRBV28 and TRBJ2-5; TRBD1 is a possible D gene (6 bases). This CDR3 has 12 amino acids. In germline, CDR1 is MDHEN, CDR2 SYDVKM. The ends were cut back, 7 bases at V and 5 bases at J, with 11 bases in the middle. The CDR3 bases are TGTGCCAGCAACCAGGGGCTGGAGACCCAGTACTTC. Residues: CASNQGLETQYF.

The table lists this clone with a few counts. The chain links TRBV14 to TRBJ2-1; the D is unclear. V was pared by 0 bases and J by 4 bases, with 7 bases between. Per germline, CDR1 SGHDN and CDR2 FVKESK. The CDR3 has 14 residues. The CDR3 reads CASSQEMTYNEQFF. As DNA, the CDR3 is TGTGCCAGCAGCCAAGAAATGACGTACAATGAGCAGTTCTTC.

This clone was detected ten times or more. The germline gene is not matched at one end of the junction; a read error may be the cause. V is TRBV13 and J is TRBJ2-7, with D unresolved. There are 13 residues in the CDR3. The germline V gene has CDR1 PRHDT and CDR2 FYEKMQ (reference sequence). As DNA, the CDR3 is TGTGCCAGCAGCTTATCGCCCCGGCGTGGTCTGTTCTTC. It yields the protein CASSLSPRRGLFF.

Only a few counts were recorded for this clone. This sequence joins TRBV5-4 and TRBJ2-7; 7 bases line up with TRBD1. CDR1 SGHNT and CDR2 YYREEE come from the germline V gene (reference sequence). J lost 0 bases, V lost 0 bases, and 3 bases had no gene match. The CDR3 covers 15 residues. The CDR3 loop reads CASSLVGGDSYEQYF. DNA of the CDR3: TGTGCCAGCAGCTTGGTAGGGGGCGACTCCTACGAGCAGTACTTC.

The chain couples TRBV29-1 to TRBJ2-5; no definite D call. The CDR3 has 10 residues. Germline CDR1 SQVTM, CDR2 ANQGSEA. The V end lost 5 bases, the J end lost 5 bases, and 6 bases lay between the germline ends. This chain's CDR3 is CSVRWETQYF. DNA of the CDR3: TGCAGCGTTCGGTGGGAGACCCAGTACTTC.

The gene calls are TRBV6-5 and TRBJ1-5; D call uncertain. Trimming pared 4 bases from V and 4 bases from J, leaving 8 bases between. Per the germline V gene, CDR1 is MNHEY and CDR2 is SVGAGI. There are 13 residues in the CDR3. CDR3 nucleotide sequence: TGTGCCAGCAGTTTCGGACGGAATCAGCCCCAGCATTTT. It yields the protein CASSFGRNQPQHF.